This is a list of T cell receptor beta chains from one sample in a study of blood T cells in healthy people across ages. TCRdb called the 5' RACE reads again in MiXCR, with one record for every CDR3 protein. The repertoire includes about 800,000 distinct CDR3 sequences, more than 20% of them detected once, and 3% to 4% sits in the top ten. This same sample was also part of a study on T cells of mothers and their children.

The source material was blood. These receptors were collected from a boy aged 5-17 years in good health. Each CDR3 is given with its conserved first and last residue. A D gene is named only where the DNA matches it firmly. Expanded clones are given a class, and other clones once, few, many or no size at all.

.	TRBV12-3/TRBV12-4	TRBD1	TRBJ2-3	TGTGCCAGCAAAACAGGGGCAGATACGCAGTATTTT	CASKTGADTQYF
.	TRBV20-1	TRBD1	TRBJ1-2	TGCAGTGCTAGAGCTGACAGGGGATACTATGGCTACACCTTC	CSARADRGYYGYTF
many	TRBV7-9	.	TRBJ2-3	TGTGCCAGCAGCCCGACAGAGCACACAGATACGCAGTATTTT	CASSPTEHTDTQYF
many	TRBV5-1	.	TRBJ1-1	TGCGCCAGCAGCTTGGTCGGGGTGAACACTGAAGCTTTCTTT	CASSLVGVNTEAFF
.	TRBV5-1	.	TRBJ2-6	TGCGCCAGCAGTCAGCAACTCGGGGCCAACGTCCTGACTTTC	CASSQQLGANVLTF
once	TRBV4-3	TRBD2	TRBJ2-1	TGCGCCAGCAGCCAAGATGTGCGGGAGGGATCTGAGCAGTTCTTC	CASSQDVREGSEQFF
.	TRBV20-1	.	TRBJ2-1	TGCAGTGCTAGAGAGGCGGCCTCCTACAATGAGCAGTTCTTC	CSAREAASYNEQFF
once	TRBV20-1	.	TRBJ2-7	TGCAGTGCTAGCGCCTCAGGACGGTACGAGCAGTACTTC	CSASASGRYEQYF
.	TRBV7-9	TRBD1	TRBJ2-1	TGTGCCAGCAGCTTAGCGACAGGGGGAGGGCCCGATGAGCAGTTCTTC	CASSLATGGGPDEQFF
.	TRBV6-6	.	TRBJ1-2	TGTGCCAGCAGATCCCTCGACCTAGAGGGTGGCTACACCTTC	CASRSLDLEGGYTF
few	TRBV28	.	TRBJ2-3	TGTGCCAGCAGTTTACATGGGGGCAGCACAGATACGCAGTATTTT	CASSLHGGSTDTQYF
many	TRBV20-1	.	TRBJ2-5	TGCAGTGCTAGACAGTTCCAGGGTCGCGAGACCCAGTACTTC	CSARQFQGRETQYF
few	TRBV29-1	TRBD1	TRBJ2-7	TGCAGCGGTGGCAGAGACAGGGGGGCGGACGAGCAGTACTTC	CSGGRDRGADEQYF
.	TRBV5-1	TRBD2	TRBJ2-3	TGCGCCAGCAGCTTGGGTGGGACTACAATCACAGATACGCAGTATTTT	CASSLGGTTITDTQYF
few	TRBV6-5	.	TRBJ2-5	TGTGCCAGCGGGACTTCTCAAGAGACCCAGTACTTC	CASGTSQETQYF
few	TRBV6-5	TRBD1	TRBJ1-1	TGTGCCAGCAGTTTACAGGGGGAGGGCACTGAAGCTTTCTTT	CASSLQGEGTEAFF
once	TRBV5-1	TRBD2	TRBJ2-1	TGCGCCAGCAGGAGTTACGGGACTAGCGGGAGGGCGTCAAATGAGCAGTTCTTC	CASRSYGTSGRASNEQFF
.	TRBV9	TRBD2	TRBJ2-1	TGTGCCAGCAGCCCTAGCGGGAGAGGTGAGCAGTTCTTC	CASSPSGRGEQFF
few	TRBV20-1	.	TRBJ1-1	TGCAGTGCCTCCGAGGGTTCAGCTTTCTTT	CSASEGSAFF
few	TRBV12-3/TRBV12-4	.	TRBJ1-1	TGTGCCAGCAGTTTGAGGGTCTCGAACACTGAAGCTTTCTTT	CASSLRVSNTEAFF
few	TRBV28	TRBD2	TRBJ2-3	TGTGCCAGCAGCTCCTCGGCTAGCGGCGGGGATACACAGTATTTT	CASSSSASGGDTQYF
few	TRBV4-1	.	TRBJ1-2	TGCGCCAGCAGCCAAGAGGAGGGTAACTATGGCTACACCTTC	CASSQEEGNYGYTF
.	TRBV28	.	TRBJ2-7	TGTGCCAGCAGTTTAGGCAGTCTGGACTACGAGCAGTACTTC	CASSLGSLDYEQYF
.	TRBV12-3/TRBV12-4	TRBD1	TRBJ2-1	TGTGCCAGCAGGATCCAACAGGGGTGGGGTAGGGCCAATGAGCAGTTCTTC	CASRIQQGWGRANEQFF
many	TRBV7-2	.	TRBJ2-5	TGTGCCAGCAGCCTGACCGGCGGTAAGGAGACCCAGTACTTC	CASSLTGGKETQYF
.	TRBV5-5	TRBD2	TRBJ2-1	TGTGCCAGCAGCTTGGGCGGGAGTCCCCACAATGAGCAGTTCTTC	CASSLGGSPHNEQFF
.	TRBV12-3/TRBV12-4	.	TRBJ2-3	TGTGCCAGCGGCCCACTAGCTTTAGCGCAGTATTTT	CASGPLALAQYF
.	TRBV10-3	TRBD1	TRBJ2-2	TGTGCTATTCGACAGGGGGACACCGGGGAGCTGTTTTTT	CAIRQGDTGELFF
once	TRBV27	.	TRBJ1-4	TGTGCCAGCAGCCCGCTGCCCATGGGGAGCTGGTGGACCACTAATGAAAAACTGTTTTTT	CASSPLPMGSWWTTNEKLFF
few	TRBV5-1	TRBD1	TRBJ2-7	TGCGCCAGCAGATTCGGACAGGGCTCCCACGAGCAGTACTTC	CASRFGQGSHEQYF
.	TRBV11-2	.	TRBJ2-5	TGTGCCAGCAGCTTCATCGGGCGGGGACAAGAGACCCAGTACTTC	CASSFIGRGQETQYF
.	TRBV29-1	.	TRBJ2-7	TGCAGCGTGGACCTGACGGACGAGCAGTACTTC	CSVDLTDEQYF
.	TRBV7-9	.	TRBJ2-5	TGTGCCAGCAGCTTGGCAGGGACGGAGACCCAGTACTTC	CASSLAGTETQYF
few	TRBV20-1	.	TRBJ1-6	TGCAGTGCTAGAGCCGCCACCGGTTCACCCCTCCACTTT	CSARAATGSPLHF
many	TRBV29-1	TRBD2	TRBJ2-7	TGCAGCGTTGAATCAGCGGGAGACTACGAGCAGTACTTC	CSVESAGDYEQYF
.	TRBV19	TRBD2	TRBJ2-1	TGTGCCAGTAGTATCCTAGCGGGAGAAGAGCAGTTCTTC	CASSILAGEEQFF
.	TRBV4-3	TRBD1	TRBJ2-5	TGCGCCAGCAGCCAATCACAGGGGGCCAGGGAGACCCAGTACTTC	CASSQSQGARETQYF
.	TRBV12-3/TRBV12-4	TRBD2	TRBJ2-1	TGTGCCAGCCTGGGACTAGCGGGAGACTATGAGCAGTTCTTC	CASLGLAGDYEQFF